Described below is a single T cell receptor (beta chain) sequence and its context. No cognate antigen has been identified for it. No base quality information exists; no much larger clone differs at one position. From V the trimming removes 7 bases and from J it removes 5 bases, while the gene matches leave 9 bases of the junction unaccounted for. From the germline V gene, CDR1 is MNHEY and CDR2 is SVGAGI. The CDR3 has 15 amino acids, counting the end cysteine and phenylalanine. The only DNA kept is the CDR3, 45 bases in frame from the first base. The receptor library was made with the immunoSEQ multiplex PCR assay. For the multiplex PCR, a mixture combining 60 forward primers for TCR Vbeta segments and 13 reverse primers for TCR Jbeta segments was used. A multiplex PCR assay on genomic DNA amplified the CDR3 region of rearranged TCR beta genes. The amplified TCR beta libraries were sequenced on the Illumina HiSeq System as 87-base-pair reads. As for the original processing: A later analysis tallied 75 million to 85 million unique TCR beta chains across the 666 repertoires, and about 10 million of those chains were shared by two or more donors. Raw reads were error-corrected and collapsed into unique sequences with a nearest-neighbor algorithm that merged closely related sequences to remove PCR and sequencing errors. V, D and J gene segments were assigned by aligning CDR3 sequences to IMGT reference sequences. For a sequence to be retained, at least a six-nucleotide match to both a V gene segment and a J gene segment was required. A rearrangement was called productive if the CDR3 had no stop codons and remained in frame with V and J, and every other rearrangement was called non-productive. Following IMGT convention, CDR3 was defined as the stretch from the second conserved V-encoded cysteine up to the conserved J-encoded phenylalanine. In an earlier analysis of roughly 610 of the donors, sequences lacking an unambiguous match to a single V gene segment were excluded. In an earlier analysis of 500 to 750 of the donors, V segments were called functional above 56.7% productive rearrangements and were called segregating when the between-donor standard deviation exceeded 5%. A statistical classification framework was built for diagnosing cytomegalovirus status from the catalog of TCR beta chain sequences. In a later analysis, V and J genes were assigned by comparing TCR nucleotide sequences against IMGT/GENE-DB human TR gene sequences. The TCRdist pipeline was used in a later analysis to assign CDR3 sequences and most-parsimonious VDJ recombination scenarios. A later analysis defined each TCR beta chain by its CDR3 amino acid sequence plus V-gene family, and excluded reads lacking a unique V-gene family. In a later analysis, around 650 highly shared, low-generation-probability nucleotide sequences were removed to address suspected cross-contamination and a sequencing artifact. In a later analysis, a clonal expansion index was calculated for each public chain from normalized within-repertoire ranks of inferred template counts. A later analysis computed generation probabilities with a VDJ recombination model fitted to out-of-frame rearrangements, and checked the results against IGoR. In a later analysis, TCR-TCR, TCR-HLA and TCR-CMV co-occurrence was scored with hypergeometric tests, and a repertoire-size bias correction was applied to TCR pairs. In a later analysis, false discovery rates were estimated by permuting HLA or CMV assignments 20 times. In a later analysis, co-occurring TCRs were grouped using DBSCAN, with TCRdist sequence similarity added in when clustering inside HLA-allele-positive subsets. Repertoires with fewer than 30,000 or more than 120,000 public chains were left out of co-occurrence clustering, as were several repertoires with anomalous nucleotide sharing. Not all clones reach the TCRdb copy of this immuneACCESS table, which keeps in-frame sequences only. Checked studies attribute under half of the gap to unresolved V genes and leave the rest unexplained. The V and J calls and clone size were taken over from that table, and D and trimming were inferred from the DNA. In all, the sample holds approximately 80,000 clones, and about 69% of those were seen once. In total, the top ten clones hold around 15% of the sample.

The cohort comprised 550 to 700 healthy bone marrow donors. At the time of sampling, all cohort members were nominally healthy, though unrecorded immune exposures were likely present. The donor tested CMV seropositive and was one of the 289 seropositive cohort members. Every donor gave a peripheral blood sample, and the peripheral blood mononuclear cells from that sample were used for TCR beta sequencing. The Qiagen DNeasy Blood Extraction Kit was used to extract genomic DNA from the blood cell samples. These data come from a study of cytomegalovirus exposure and HLA in healthy donors listed by TCRdb under 2017. Looking at the study overall: An earlier analysis of under 600 of the donors reported 250 to 300 Gb of sequence data and around 110 million unique TCR beta sequences from 190 million or so T cells. All discovery cohort repertoires had been generated using a single sequencing platform. In a later analysis, previously published TCR beta repertoires from 600 to 850 donors were re-analyzed and high-resolution HLA genotyping was added so that TCR occurrence patterns could be studied. The study used immunosequencing to profile the T cell repertoires of several hundred subjects and linked those repertoires to cytomegalovirus serostatus. The number of donors typed differed by locus, with roughly 629-640 for A, B, C, DRB1 and DQB1, 522 for DQA1, 600 to 610 for DPA1, and under 490 for DPB1. Rather than using new phenotypic data, the later analysis identified candidate immune exposures from TCR beta sequences and from how often those sequences occurred across donors. The aim of the study was to test whether cataloging public T cell receptors could identify signatures of past pathogen exposure. Among a few hundred genotyped donors of the cohort, an average of around 240,000 unique TCR beta nucleotide sequences were sequenced per donor, roughly 20% of them non-productive. Donor age, sex, ethnicity and CMV serostatus were compiled together with the repertoire data. A later genetic analysis used genome-wide SNP genotypes for about three fifths of the 666 donors, treating that subset as a discovery cohort. An earlier analysis of 587 of the donors applied high-throughput TCR beta sequencing to assess whether each TCR beta V gene segment acted as functional or pseudogenic. HLA typing covered class I and class II loci at four-digit resolution. An early release that covered 500 to 800 HLA-typed donors contained approximately 300 gigabases of sequencing data and tens of millions of unique TCR sequences. Of the roughly 430 genotyped donors, approximately 82% fell in the genetic ancestry cluster associated with self-reported Caucasian donors. Roughly 5 DR-DQ haplotypes were handled as single units for association and clustering, since linkage in the cohort was strong. High-throughput TCR immunosequencing, statistical association of individual TCRs with disease status, and machine learning were combined to predict cytomegalovirus infection status. In addition to the first cohort of 500 to 850 subjects, a separate validation cohort of 130 or so different subjects was used. Findings and caveats that apply to the study as a whole: In a later genetic analysis, fewer N-insertions in productive TCRs were reported among donors in an Asian-associated ancestry cluster than the roughly 710-donor mean. Most TCR sequences were observed very rarely across donors, whereas some public TCRs were present in many individuals. Three of the identified cytomegalovirus-associated TCR beta chains were confirmed in vitro to be specific for cytomegalovirus antigens. When HLA alleles, especially DR and DQ, strongly co-occurred, attributing TCR associations to individual alleles was difficult. In the study, around 160 TCR beta chains were listed as associated with cytomegalovirus. The authors suggested that the approach could potentially be extended to other disease states and immunological phenotypes. In a later analysis, TCR association rates were found to vary across HLA loci, with the most associated TCRs seen for DRB1 alleles and the fewest for HLA-C alleles. Correlated functional status among segregating V segments might reflect linkage disequilibrium, but an unknown experimental factor could not be ruled out. In a later genetic analysis, a missense DCLRE1C variant was associated with V-gene and J-gene trimming of TCR beta chains, and the association was replicated in an independent cohort. A further reported finding was that TCR beta sequences accurately predicted the HLA-A and HLA-B alleles for most subjects in the first cohort. A group of highly shared sequence variants was considered likely to be a technical artifact of the sequencing pipeline. Some IMGT-functional V segments, including TRBV6-2 and TRBV6-3, could not be told apart with the 87-base-pair reads, so those segments were excluded. Because counts were too low, 15 to 20 rarely observed V segments, including chromosome 9 orphons, were excluded from the earlier analysis of 587 of the donors. In both the original and validation cohorts, the classifier was reported to diagnose cytomegalovirus status with high specificity and sensitivity. A later analysis found that HLA-associated TCR beta chains were more clonally expanded and had lower generation probabilities than equally common non-associated chains. In a later analysis, several top co-occurrence clusters were reported to appear linked to parvovirus B19, influenza, CMV and Epstein-Barr virus. HLA typing was unavailable for some donors at each locus, so association tests used only the typed subset. In an earlier analysis of about 600 of the donors, most TCR beta V segments appeared in productive rearrangements about 87% or about 30% of the time, broadly matching IMGT annotations. Roughly uniform sequencing depth across donors was assumed in presence/absence analyses, although this assumption may not hold. Specific HLA alleles were associated with 16,951 TCR beta sequences at a false discovery rate of 0.05 in a later analysis. Only TCR beta chains were sequenced in this cohort, and the absence of alpha or paired-chain data limited detectable features. According to a later analysis, most CMV-associated TCR beta chains appeared to be HLA-restricted, and the HLA associations seemed to be driven largely by CMV exposure. For the cohort, immune exposure information was limited to CMV serostatus.

In this chain, TRBV6-5 is recombined with TRBJ1-2, with TRBD1 identical over 11 junction bases. The TCR comes from a woman aged 40 to 55 in good health and CMV-seropositive. Sequencing used PBMCs. The CDR3 has the sequence CASTPDRGRKYGYTF. The nucleotides read TGTGCCAGCACCCCGGACAGGGGGCGCAAATATGGCTACACCTTC.